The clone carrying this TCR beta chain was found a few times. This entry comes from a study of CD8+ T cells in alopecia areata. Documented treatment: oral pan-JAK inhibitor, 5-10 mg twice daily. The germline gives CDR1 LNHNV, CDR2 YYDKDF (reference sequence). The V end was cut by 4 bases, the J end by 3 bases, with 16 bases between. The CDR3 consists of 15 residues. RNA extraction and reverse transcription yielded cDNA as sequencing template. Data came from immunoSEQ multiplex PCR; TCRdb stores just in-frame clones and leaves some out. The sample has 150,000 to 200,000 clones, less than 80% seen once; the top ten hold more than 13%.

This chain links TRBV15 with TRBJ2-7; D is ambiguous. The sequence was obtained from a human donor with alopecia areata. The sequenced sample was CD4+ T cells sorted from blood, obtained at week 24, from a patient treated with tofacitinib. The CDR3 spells CATSTSPLLDYEQYF. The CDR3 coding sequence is TGTGCCACCAGCACCAGTCCATTGTTGGACTACGAGCAGTACTTC.